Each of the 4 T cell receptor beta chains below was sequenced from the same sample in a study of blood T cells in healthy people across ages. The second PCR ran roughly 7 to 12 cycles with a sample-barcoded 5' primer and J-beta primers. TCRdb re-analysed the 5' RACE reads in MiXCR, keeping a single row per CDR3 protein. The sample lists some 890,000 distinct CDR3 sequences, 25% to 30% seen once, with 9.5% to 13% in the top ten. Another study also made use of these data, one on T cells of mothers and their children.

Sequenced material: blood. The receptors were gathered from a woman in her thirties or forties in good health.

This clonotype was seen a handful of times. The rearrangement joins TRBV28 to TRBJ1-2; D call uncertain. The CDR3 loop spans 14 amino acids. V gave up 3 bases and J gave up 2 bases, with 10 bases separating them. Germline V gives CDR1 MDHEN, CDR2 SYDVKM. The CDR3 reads CASSFSDRNYGYTF. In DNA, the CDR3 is TGTGCCAGCAGTTTTTCAGATAGGAACTATGGCTACACCTTC.

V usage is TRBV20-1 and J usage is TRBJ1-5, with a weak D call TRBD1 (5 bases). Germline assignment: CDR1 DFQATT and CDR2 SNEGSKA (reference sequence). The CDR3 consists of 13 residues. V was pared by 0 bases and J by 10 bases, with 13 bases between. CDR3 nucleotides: TGCAGTGCTAGAGATCCTGTTGGGGGACCCCAGCATTTT. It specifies CSARDPVGGPQHF.

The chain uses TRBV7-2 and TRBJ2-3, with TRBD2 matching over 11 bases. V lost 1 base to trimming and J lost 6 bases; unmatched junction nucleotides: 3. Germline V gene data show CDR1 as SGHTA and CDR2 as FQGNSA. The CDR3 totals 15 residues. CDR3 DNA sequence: TGTGCCAGCAGCTTAGTAGCGGGGGGGCAGGATACGCAGTATTTT. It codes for CASSLVAGGQDTQYF.

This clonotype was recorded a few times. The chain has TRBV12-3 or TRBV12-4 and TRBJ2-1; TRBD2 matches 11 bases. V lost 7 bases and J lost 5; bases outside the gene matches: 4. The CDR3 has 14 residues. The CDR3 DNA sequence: TGTGCCAGCACTATTAGCGGGGGGGACAATGAGCAGTTCTTC. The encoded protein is CASTISGGDNEQFF.